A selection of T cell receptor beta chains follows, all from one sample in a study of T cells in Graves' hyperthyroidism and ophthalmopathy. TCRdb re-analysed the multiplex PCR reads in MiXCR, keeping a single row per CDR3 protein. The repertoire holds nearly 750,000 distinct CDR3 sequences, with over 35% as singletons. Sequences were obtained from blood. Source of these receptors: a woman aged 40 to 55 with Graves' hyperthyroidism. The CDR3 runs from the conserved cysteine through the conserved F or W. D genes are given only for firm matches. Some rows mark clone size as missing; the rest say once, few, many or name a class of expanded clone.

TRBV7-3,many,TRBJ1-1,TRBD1,CASSPTGGQGDTEAFF,TGTGCCAGCAGCCCGACAGGGGGCCAGGGGGACACTGAAGCTTTCTTT
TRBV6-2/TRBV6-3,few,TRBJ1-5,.,CASRQPGRIKQPQHF,TGTGCCAGCAGGCAACCGGGACGGATAAAGCAGCCCCAGCATTTT
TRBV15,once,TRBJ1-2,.,CASSYIPGSVYGYTF,TGTGCCAGCAGTTACATCCCAGGGAGTGTGTATGGCTACACCTTC
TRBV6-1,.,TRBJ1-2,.,CASRGRDYYGYTF,TGTGCCAGCAGGGGCAGGGACTACTATGGCTACACCTTC
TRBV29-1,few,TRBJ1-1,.,CSVDDGVTEAFF,TGCAGCGTTGACGACGGGGTCACTGAAGCTTTCTTT
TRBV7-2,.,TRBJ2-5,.,CASSLGLAGQGTQYF,TGTGCCAGCAGCTTAGGGCTAGCTGGTCAAGGGACCCAGTACTTC
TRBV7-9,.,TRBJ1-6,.,CASSIGTVPASPLHF,TGTGCCAGCAGCATCGGGACGGTTCCCGCTTCACCCCTCCACTTT
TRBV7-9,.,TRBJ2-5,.,CASSPYRVPEETQYF,TGTGCCAGCAGCCCCTACAGGGTTCCGGAGGAGACCCAGTACTTC
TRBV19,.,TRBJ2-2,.,CASSRGFFNTGELFF,TGTGCCAGTAGTAGGGGGTTCTTTAACACCGGGGAGCTGTTTTTT
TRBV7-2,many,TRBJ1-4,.,CASSLLRDSGKLFF,TGTGCCAGCAGCTTACTCCGGGACTCGGGAAAACTGTTTTTT
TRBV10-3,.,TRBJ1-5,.,CAISEAGIGDQPQHF,TGTGCCATCAGTGAGGCAGGGATCGGGGATCAGCCCCAGCATTTT
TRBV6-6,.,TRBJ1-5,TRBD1,CASSFRDRGLNQPQHF,TGTGCCAGCAGTTTCCGGGACAGGGGGCTCAATCAGCCCCAGCATTTT
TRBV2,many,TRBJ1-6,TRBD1,CASRATGTGESPLHF,TGTGCCAGCAGGGCCACCGGGACAGGGGAATCACCCCTCCACTTT
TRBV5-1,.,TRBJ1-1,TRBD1,CASSAGVGRGVTEAFF,TGCGCCAGCAGCGCTGGAGTAGGCAGGGGGGTCACTGAAGCTTTCTTT
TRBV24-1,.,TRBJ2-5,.,CATSDFSGYQETQYF,TGTGCCACCAGTGATTTTTCGGGATATCAAGAGACCCAGTACTTC
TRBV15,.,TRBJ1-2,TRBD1,CATSSPRGLGYGYTF,TGTGCCACCAGCAGCCCCAGGGGGCTCGGCTATGGCTACACCTTC
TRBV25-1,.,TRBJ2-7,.,CASSEGYGQYF,TGTGCCAGCAGTGAGGGCTACGGGCAGTACTTC
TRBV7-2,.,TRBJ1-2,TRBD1,CASSPGTAQLNYGYTF,TGTGCCAGCAGCCCCGGGACAGCGCAATTAAACTATGGCTACACCTTC
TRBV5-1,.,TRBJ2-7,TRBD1,CASSLGAPGQGAREQYF,TGCGCCAGCAGCTTGGGGGCTCCGGGACAGGGGGCTCGCGAGCAGTACTTC
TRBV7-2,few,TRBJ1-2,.,CASSLGTGKTNYGYTF,TGTGCCAGCAGTTTAGGCACAGGCAAGACTAACTATGGCTACACCTTC
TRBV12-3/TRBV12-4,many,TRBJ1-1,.,CASSVRRTEAFF,TGTGCCAGCAGCGTCAGGAGGACTGAAGCTTTCTTT
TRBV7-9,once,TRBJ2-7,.,CASSPLVKGHEQYF,TGTGCCAGCAGCCCTCTCGTCAAGGGTCACGAGCAGTACTTC
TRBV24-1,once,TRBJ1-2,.,CATSDPWEGGYTF,TGTGCCACCAGTGACCCCTGGGAGGGTGGCTACACCTTC
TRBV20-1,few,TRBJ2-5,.,CSALSSTDQETQYF,TGCAGTGCTCTATCCTCGACAGACCAAGAGACCCAGTACTTC
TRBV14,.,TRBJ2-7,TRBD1,CASSQPSLIQGVFSYEQYF,TGTGCCAGCAGCCAACCGTCATTAATACAGGGGGTCTTCTCCTACGAGCAGTACTTC
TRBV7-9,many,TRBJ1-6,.,CASSLGHTDSPLHF,TGTGCCAGCAGCTTAGGGCATACGGATTCACCCCTCCACTTT
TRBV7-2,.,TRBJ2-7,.,CASSALRATSNEQYF,TGTGCCAGCAGTGCCCTGAGGGCGACGAGTAACGAGCAGTACTTC
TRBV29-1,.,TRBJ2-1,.,CSVEGGANNEQFF,TGCAGCGTTGAAGGGGGCGCGAACAATGAGCAGTTCTTC
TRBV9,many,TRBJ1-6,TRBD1,CASSEPGQGNSPLHF,TGTGCCAGCAGTGAACCGGGACAGGGTAATTCACCCCTCCACTTT
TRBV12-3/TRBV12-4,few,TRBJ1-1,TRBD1,CASSYRGAGLEWTEAFF,TGTGCCAGCAGTTACAGGGGGGCCGGATTGGAGTGGACTGAAGCTTTCTTT
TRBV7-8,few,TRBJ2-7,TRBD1,CASSNRQGLAALYEQYF,TGTGCCAGCAGTAACAGACAGGGGTTGGCGGCTCTGTACGAGCAGTACTTC
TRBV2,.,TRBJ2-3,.,CASSEVLGTDTQYF,TGTGCCAGCAGTGAAGTGCTTGGCACAGATACGCAGTATTTT
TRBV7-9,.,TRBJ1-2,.,CANSSGPPTPYGYTF,TGTGCCAACAGCTCGGGGCCTCCTACCCCCTATGGCTACACCTTC
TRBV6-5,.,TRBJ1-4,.,CASSLGGKEKLFF,TGTGCCAGCAGTTTAGGAGGCAAAGAAAAACTGTTTTTT
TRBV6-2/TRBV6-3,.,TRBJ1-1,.,CASTFFQGPEAFF,TGTGCCAGCACCTTCTTTCAGGGACCTGAAGCTTTCTTT
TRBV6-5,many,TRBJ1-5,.,CASSGRGQPQHF,TGTGCCAGCAGTGGGAGGGGACAGCCCCAGCATTTT
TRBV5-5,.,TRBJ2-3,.,CASSQEVGPSADTQYF,TGTGCCAGCAGCCAAGAGGTGGGGCCTAGCGCAGATACGCAGTATTTT
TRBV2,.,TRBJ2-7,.,CASTGTPYEQYF,TGTGCCAGCACGGGGACCCCCTACGAGCAGTACTTC
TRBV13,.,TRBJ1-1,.,CASSQGTSPAFF,TGTGCCAGCAGCCAAGGGACCTCCCCAGCTTTCTTT
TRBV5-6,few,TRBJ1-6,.,CASSHVALSNSPLHF,TGTGCCAGCAGCCATGTAGCCCTGAGTAATTCACCCCTCCACTTT
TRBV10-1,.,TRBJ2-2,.,CASSESFGAGKLFF,TGCGCCAGCAGTGAGTCCTTTGGGGCCGGGAAGCTGTTTTTT
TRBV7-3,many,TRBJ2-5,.,CAPWKRYTRGETQYF,TGTGCCCCGTGGAAGCGATATACCCGTGGGGAGACCCAGTACTTC
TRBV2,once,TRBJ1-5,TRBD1,CASEKGQGLCNQPQHF,TGTGCCAGCGAAAAGGGACAGGGGTTGTGCAATCAGCCCCAGCATTTT
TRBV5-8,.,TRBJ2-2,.,CASTLLNTGELFF,TGTGCCAGCACCTTGTTGAACACCGGGGAGCTGTTTTTT
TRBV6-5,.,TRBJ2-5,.,CASSYSYQGRLVSLQETQYF,TGTGCCAGCAGTTACTCGTATCAGGGGAGACTAGTTTCACTACAAGAGACCCAGTACTTC